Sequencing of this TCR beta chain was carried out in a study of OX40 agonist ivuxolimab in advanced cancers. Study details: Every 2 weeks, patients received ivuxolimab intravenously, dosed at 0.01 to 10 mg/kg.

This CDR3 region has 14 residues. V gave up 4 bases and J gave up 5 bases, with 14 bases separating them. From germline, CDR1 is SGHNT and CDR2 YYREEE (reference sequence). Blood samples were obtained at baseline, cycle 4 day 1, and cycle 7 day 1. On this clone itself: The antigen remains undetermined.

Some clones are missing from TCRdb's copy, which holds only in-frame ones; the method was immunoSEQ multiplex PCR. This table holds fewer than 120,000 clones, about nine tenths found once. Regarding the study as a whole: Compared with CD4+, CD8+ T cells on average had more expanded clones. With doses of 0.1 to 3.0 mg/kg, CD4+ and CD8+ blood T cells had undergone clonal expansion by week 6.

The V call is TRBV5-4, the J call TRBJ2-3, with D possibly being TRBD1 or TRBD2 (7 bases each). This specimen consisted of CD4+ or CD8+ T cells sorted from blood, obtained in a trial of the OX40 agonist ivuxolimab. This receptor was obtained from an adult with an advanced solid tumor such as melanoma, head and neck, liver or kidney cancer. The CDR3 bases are TGTGCCAGCAGCCCCAGGGGGGAGGGAGATACGCAGTATTTT. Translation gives CASSPRGEGDTQYF.